This T cell receptor (beta chain) comes out of a study of T cells in Graves' hyperthyroidism and ophthalmopathy. The CDR3 runs to 16 residues. CDR1 is MNHNS and CDR2 is SASEGT in the germline V gene. The V and J ends lost 0 bases and 15 bases, in that order; junction bases with no gene match: 15. This clonotype was found a few times. Researchers took RNA transcripts and amplified the TCR beta CDR3 regions from them. HTBI primers were the set used in a first-round RT-PCR of the TCR CDR3. TCRdb ran MiXCR on the multiplex PCR reads and lists one entry per CDR3 protein. The repertoire holds 500,000 to 800,000 distinct CDR3 sequences, 14% seen once, with 12% in the top ten.

The V gene is TRBV6-1, the J gene TRBJ2-1; 9 bases are shared with TRBD2. This TCR was sampled from a woman in her fifties or sixties with Graves' ophthalmopathy. Sequenced: blood. CDR3: CASSEALRLAGSKTFF. The CDR3 DNA reads as TGTGCCAGCAGTGAAGCGCTTCGGCTAGCGGGGTCGAAGACGTTCTTC.